Listed here are 17 T cell receptor beta chains from one sample, sequenced in a study of Ad26.COV2.S vaccination and SARS-CoV-2 variants. The repertoire was sequenced with immunoSEQ multiplex PCR; TCRdb's copy has only in-frame clones and lacks some. The data contain some 190,000 clones, roughly nine tenths of them singletons. The sample consisted of peripheral blood, taken after recovery from COVID-19. The receptor set was obtained from a human donor who had recovered from COVID-19.

The chain couples TRBV7-9 to TRBJ1-5; the D gene is possibly TRBD1 (5 bases). Germline V CDR1 and CDR2: SEHNR, FQNEAQ (reference sequence). The CDR3 totals 13 residues. The DNA for the CDR3 is TGTGATAAACCCGACAGTCACGGTCAGCCCCAGCATTTT. Amino acids: CDKPDSHGQPQHF.

V and J are TRBV10-2 and TRBJ2-3, with 13 bases identical to TRBD2. CDR3 length equals 15 residues. The V gene's germline CDR1 is WSHSY and CDR2 SAAADI. V was pared by 6 bases and J by 3 bases, with 3 bases of the junction left unmatched. The DNA for the CDR3 is TGCGCCAGCAGCGGACTAGCGGGGGTTACAGATACGCAGTATTTT. Its protein is CASSGLAGVTDTQYF.

The J gene is TRBJ1-3, the V gene TRBV19; TRBD1 is a possible D gene (5 bases). Germline CDR1 LNHDA, CDR2 SQIVND (reference sequence). The CDR3 length is 17 residues. V gave up 6 bases and J gave up 0 bases, with 18 bases separating them. Here the CDR3 reads CASSLIVAGISGNTIYF. CDR3 DNA: TGTGCCAGTAGCCTAATTGTGGCAGGGATCTCTGGAAACACCATATATTTT.

The chain has TRBV7-9 and TRBJ2-3, with D possibly being TRBD1 or TRBD2 (5 bases each). Germline V gene sequence: CDR1 SEHNR, CDR2 FQNEAQ (reference sequence). This CDR3 region has 14 residues. V lost 6 bases, J lost 1 base, and 11 bases lay in between. DNA of the CDR3: TGTGCCAGCAGGGGACCCTCCGGCACAGATACGCAGTATTTT. Its translation is CASRGPSGTDTQYF.

The chain joins TRBV12-5 to TRBJ2-3; D unclear. V gave up 7 bases and J gave up 4 bases, with 6 bases separating them. This CDR3 spans 11 amino acids. Germline values: CDR1 LGHNT, CDR2 FRNRAP. In DNA form, the CDR3 reads TGTGCTAGTGCCATGGCAGATACGCAGTATTTT. This gives the protein CASAMADTQYF.

In its sample, this clone was seen once. This chain links TRBV5-1 with TRBJ2-3; 14 bases map to TRBD2. This CDR3 has 17 amino acids. V gave up 0 bases and J gave up 4 bases; unmatched junction bases: 4. CDR1 SGHRS and CDR2 YFSETQ come from the germline V gene. The CDR3 protein is CASSLGTSGGSSDTQYF. The CDR3 DNA reads TGCGCCAGCAGCTTGGGGACTAGCGGGGGGTCTTCAGATACGCAGTATTTT. The entire variable domain, with the rest obtained from reference TRBV5-1 and TRBJ2-3, is as follows: KAGVTQTPRYLIKTRGQQVTLSCSPISGHRSVSWYQQTPGQGLQFLFEYFSETQRNKGNFPGRFSGRQFSNSRSEMNVSTLELGDSALYLCASSLGTSGGSSDTQYFGPGTRLTVL.

The CDR3 DNA reads TGTGCCAGTAGTTCGATTCTGGGGCCAGAGACCCAGTACTTC. Translated, it gives CASSSILGPETQYF. This sequence joins TRBV19 and TRBJ2-5; possible D gene TRBD1, 5 bases. The CDR3 totals 14 residues. V was shortened by 5 bases and J by 4 bases, with 14 bases between the two germline ends. The V gene's germline CDR1 is LNHDA and CDR2 SQIVND (reference sequence).

The chain joins TRBV6-1 to TRBJ1-5; 8 bases agree with TRBD1. The germline gives CDR1 MNHNS, CDR2 SASEGT. The junction had 4 bases not matched to a gene; V was cut back by 3 bases and J by 3 bases. CDR3 length: 15 amino acids. CDR3 sequence (DNA): TGTGCCAGCAGTGAGGACAGGGTCAACAATCAGCCCCAGCATTTT. Its translation is CASSEDRVNNQPQHF.

Only a few counts were recorded for this clone. J is TRBJ1-5 and V is TRBV5-1; D remains unclear. Germline loops: CDR1 SGHRS, CDR2 YFSETQ. The CDR3 extends over 16 amino acids. The V and J ends lost 0 bases and 0 bases respectively, with 10 bases between them. The CDR3 bases are TGCGCCAGCAGCTTGGAGGGAATCGATAGCAATCAGCCCCAGCATTTT. Translation gives CASSLEGIDSNQPQHF.

This clone occurred a few times. The chain joins TRBV9 to TRBJ1-3; no clear D. V lost 7 bases, J lost 0 bases, and 11 bases lay in between. Germline CDR1 SGDLS, CDR2 YYNGEE. The CDR3 loop spans 14 amino acids. The CDR3 sequence is CASESGLSGNTIYF. For the CDR3, the DNA is TGTGCCAGCGAATCAGGCCTCTCTGGAAACACCATATATTTT.

The V call is TRBV7-3, the J call TRBJ1-1, with D unresolved. The CDR3 is made up of 19 amino acids. V was trimmed by 5 bases and J by 0 bases, leaving 25 bases between them. Germline CDR1 SGHTA, CDR2 FQGTGA. The DNA of the CDR3 is TGTGCCAGCAGCCCATACGGCCCATTGGGTAGAGGTATGAACACTGAAGCTTTCTTT. Translating gives CASSPYGPLGRGMNTEAFF. The full variable domain, with the rest looked up from reference TRBV7-3 and TRBJ1-1, is GAGVSQTPSNKVTEKGKYVELRCDPISGHTALYWYRQSLGQGPEFLIYFQGTGAADDSGLPNDRFFAVRPEGSVSTLKIQRTERGDSAVYLCASSPYGPLGRGMNTEAFFGQGTRLTVV.

The V and J genes are TRBV19 and TRBJ2-7, with 9 bases that match TRBD1. The trim removed 3 bases at V and 2 bases at J, leaving 17 bases unmatched. This CDR3 comprises 19 residues. Germline V lookup: CDR1 LNHDA, CDR2 SQIVND (reference sequence). The CDR3 is CASSMGQGYWGKSTYEQYF. The CDR3 DNA reads as TGTGCCAGTAGTATGGGACAGGGCTATTGGGGTAAATCAACCTACGAGCAGTACTTC.

The chain links TRBV12-3 or TRBV12-4 to TRBJ2-1; D is possibly TRBD1 (6 bases). V gave up 8 bases and J gave up 4 bases, with 12 bases separating them. This CDR3 region has 13 residues. The CDR3 is CASGRGQYNEQFF. The CDR3 DNA is TGTGCCAGCGGACGAGGACAGTACAATGAGCAGTTCTTC.

This clone came up a few times. V is TRBV4-2 and J is TRBJ1-1, with D hard to call. This CDR3 region has 14 residues. Germline V lookup: CDR1 LGHNA, CDR2 YNFKEQ. The V end lost 0 bases, the J end lost 1 base, and 6 bases lay between the germline ends. CDR3 DNA: TGTGCCAGCAGCCAAGACGAGGGGAACACTGAAGCTTTCTTT. The encoded protein is CASSQDEGNTEAFF.

This clone was recorded a few times. In nucleotides, the CDR3 is TGTGCCAGCAGAATAACAGGGGGTAATGGAAACACCATATATTTT. Translating it yields CASRITGGNGNTIYF. The gene calls are TRBV6-6 and TRBJ1-3, with 8 bases that match TRBD1. The length of the CDR3 is 15 residues. Germline CDR1 and CDR2: MNHNY and SVGAGI (reference sequence). Trimming at V came to 6 bases and at J to 3 bases, leaving 7 bases not matched to a gene.

The rearrangement uses TRBV5-5 and TRBJ1-1, with 7 bases aligning to TRBD1. The CDR3 sequence is 15 residues long. Germline-derived CDR1 and CDR2 are SGHKS and YYEKEE (reference sequence). J lost 2 bases, V lost 4 bases, and 8 bases had no gene match. The CDR3, as DNA: TGTGCCAGCAGCCTCTACGACAGGGTAAACACTGAAGCTTTCTTT. Encoded protein: CASSLYDRVNTEAFF.

This sequence joins TRBV20-1 and TRBJ1-5; TRBD1 matches at 9 bases. This CDR3 region has 15 residues. Germline values: CDR1 DFQATT, CDR2 SNEGSKA (reference sequence). Germline trimming cut 4 bases from V and 1 base from J; bases unmatched to any gene: 5. CDR3 coding DNA: TGCAGTGCTATTGACAGGGGGGCGAGCAATCAGCCCCAGCATTTT. Encoded protein: CSAIDRGASNQPQHF.